These T cell receptor beta chains were read from a single sample in a study of cytomegalovirus exposure and HLA in healthy donors. Profiled with immunoSEQ multiplex PCR; TCRdb holds only in-frame clones, not every one. The repertoire consists of more than 150,000 clones, with more than 60% occurring once and the leading ten covering over 3%. The sample taken for sequencing was PBMCs. The receptor source for this set is a woman between 50 and 59 years old in good health and CMV-seropositive. Both conserved end residues are part of each CDR3. A D gene is named only where the DNA matches it firmly. For some rows the clone size is stated as once, few or many, or as a class when expanded; others skip it.

v_gene,d_gene,abundance,j_gene,CDR3aa,CDR3nt
TRBV11-2,TRBD1,-,TRBJ1-4,CASSHEQGASEKLFF,TGTGCCAGCAGCCACGAACAGGGGGCGAGTGAAAAACTGTTTTTT
TRBV5-1,TRBD1,-,TRBJ1-2,CASSVDRAGYGYTF,TGCGCCAGCAGCGTTGACAGGGCGGGGTATGGCTACACCTTC
TRBV7-2,-,-,TRBJ2-1,CASSFEQHYNEQFF,TGTGCCAGCAGCTTCGAACAGCACTACAATGAGCAGTTCTTC
TRBV27,TRBD1,-,TRBJ2-7,CASSHKGTGTYEQYF,TGTGCCAGCAGTCATAAGGGGACAGGGACCTACGAGCAGTACTTC
TRBV10-3,-,-,TRBJ2-3,CATRRGGTASSDTQYF,TGTGCCACCAGGCGGGGTGGGACCGCTTCATCAGATACGCAGTATTTT
TRBV30,TRBD2,-,TRBJ2-7,CAWSAPGTSGSYEQYF,TGTGCCTGGAGTGCCCCCGGGACTAGCGGTTCCTACGAGCAGTACTTC
TRBV5-5,TRBD1,-,TRBJ2-7,CASTLEGPTGLYEQYF,TGTGCCAGCACCCTGGAAGGGCCGACAGGGCTCTACGAGCAGTACTTC
TRBV5-4,TRBD2,-,TRBJ2-3,CASTPGGLAGTSTDTQYF,TGTGCCAGCACTCCGGGGGGACTAGCGGGGACTAGCACAGATACGCAGTATTTT
TRBV30,-,-,TRBJ1-3,CAWARTRGNTIYF,TGTGCCTGGGCACGGACACGCGGAAACACCATATATTTT
TRBV5-1,-,once,TRBJ2-3,CASSLEQRVDTQYF,TGCGCCAGCAGCTTGGAACAGAGGGTAGATACGCAGTATTTT
TRBV5-1,-,-,TRBJ1-1,CASSLSGAGNTEAFF,TGCGCCAGCAGTTTATCAGGGGCAGGGAACACTGAAGCTTTCTTT
TRBV10-2,TRBD2,once,TRBJ2-2,CASRLAGSTGELFF,TGCGCCAGCAGACTAGCGGGGAGCACCGGGGAGCTGTTTTTT
TRBV5-4,TRBD1,-,TRBJ1-1,CASSLDRGRYTEAFF,TGTGCCAGCAGCTTGGACAGGGGGCGCTACACTGAAGCTTTCTTT
TRBV19,-,-,TRBJ2-5,CASSILDRGETQYF,TGTGCCAGTAGTATCTTGGACCGGGGAGAGACCCAGTACTTC
TRBV21-1,-,-,TRBJ1-1,CASRPISEGDTEAFF,TGTGCCAGCAGGCCTATTAGCGAGGGGGATACTGAAGCTTTCTTT
TRBV7-3,-,-,TRBJ2-2,CASSLIGRASRRGELFF,TGTGCCAGCAGCTTAATTGGCAGGGCCTCGAGGCGGGGGGAGCTGTTTTTT
TRBV28,-,-,TRBJ1-4,CASSLSSATNEKLFF,TGTGCCAGCAGTTTATCCTCTGCAACTAATGAAAAACTGTTTTTT
TRBV7-2,TRBD1,-,TRBJ1-2,CASSLDEGTGGSSGYTF,TGTGCCAGCAGCTTAGATGAGGGGACAGGGGGGTCTTCTGGCTACACCTTC
TRBV19,TRBD1,-,TRBJ1-4,CASSMPRTGTSGWVFF,TGTGCCAGTAGTATGCCAAGGACAGGGACCTCGGGTTGGGTGTTTTTT
TRBV30,TRBD2,-,TRBJ2-5,CASVGGAGEIQYF,TGTGCCAGCGTCGGGGGGGCGGGGGAGATCCAGTACTTC
TRBV28,-,-,TRBJ1-2,CASSTQAWYGYTF,TGTGCCAGCAGTACGCAGGCTTGGTATGGCTACACCTTC
TRBV6-4,-,-,TRBJ1-6,CASSEIPGSLSPLHF,TGTGCCAGCAGTGAAATCCCGGGATCCCTTTCACCCCTCCACTTT
TRBV5-4,-,-,TRBJ1-2,CASSYRPDQGLHGYTF,TGTGCCAGCAGCTACCGCCCGGATCAGGGTTTGCATGGCTACACCTTC
TRBV12-5,-,once,TRBJ2-1,CASGLLATGSDNEQFF,TGTGCTAGTGGTTTGCTCGCGACAGGATCCGACAATGAGCAGTTCTTC
TRBV2,-,-,TRBJ2-7,CASSPWTEPYEQYF,TGTGCCAGCAGCCCCTGGACAGAACCCTACGAGCAGTACTTC
TRBV18,TRBD2,once,TRBJ2-1,CASSPSFSGTQYNEQFF,TGTGCCAGCTCACCATCATTTAGCGGGACCCAATACAATGAGCAGTTCTTC
TRBV7-2,-,few,TRBJ2-7,CASSQAAGDTYEQYF,TGTGCCAGCAGCCAAGCGGCGGGGGACACCTACGAGCAGTACTTC
TRBV28,-,once,TRBJ2-7,CASSLDIAYEQYF,TGTGCCAGCAGTCTGGACATCGCCTACGAGCAGTACTTC
TRBV7-2,TRBD2,few,TRBJ2-1,CASSLRGLAVNEQFF,TGTGCCAGCAGCTTAAGGGGACTAGCGGTCAATGAGCAGTTCTTC
TRBV28,-,-,TRBJ2-1,CASSAGAGVYYEQFF,TGTGCCAGCAGTGCGGGGGCGGGAGTTTACTATGAGCAGTTCTTC
TRBV7-3,-,-,TRBJ2-3,CASSPGNLDTQYF,TGTGCCAGCAGCCCGGGTAATTTGGATACGCAGTATTTT